The rows below give T cell receptor beta chains drawn from one sample of a study of T cell repertoires in cytomegalovirus infection. The antigens for these receptors are not known. TCRdb analysed the reads with MiXCR anew, one entry per CDR3 protein. The sample consists of more than 300,000 distinct CDR3 sequences, about 32% of them appearing once. The sequences come from cultured PBMCs, collected from culture after CMV antigen stimulation. Every receptor here comes from a human donor in good health (CMV status not recorded). Some clones in this sample may be carry-over from other donors' samples. The CDR3 runs from the conserved cysteine through the conserved F or W. A D gene is named only where the DNA matches it firmly. The size of a clone is reported for some rows only, either as once, few or many, or as a class for expanded clones.

>TRBJ1-1|TRBV19|-|-
CASSLPMNTEAFF
TGTGCCAGTAGTCTACCAATGAACACTGAAGCTTTCTTT
>TRBJ1-1|TRBV5-6|few|-
CASSLVDRKNTEAFF
TGTGCCAGCAGCTTGGTAGACCGAAAGAACACTGAAGCTTTCTTT
>TRBJ1-1|TRBV7-3|few|TRBD1
CASSVGDRGLTEAFF
TGTGCCAGCAGCGTAGGGGACAGGGGGCTAACTGAAGCTTTCTTT
>TRBJ2-2|TRBV7-3|few|-
CASSFFNSNTGELFF
TGTGCCAGCAGCTTTTTTAATTCTAACACCGGGGAGCTGTTTTTT
>TRBJ2-3|TRBV12-3/TRBV12-4|-|TRBD2
CASSHGLAGGSDTQYF
TGTGCCAGCAGCCACGGACTAGCGGGAGGTTCAGATACGCAGTATTTT
>TRBJ2-1|TRBV12-3/TRBV12-4|few|TRBD2
CASIQREVRPNEQFF
TGTGCCAGCATCCAGCGGGAGGTGCGACCCAATGAGCAGTTCTTC
>TRBJ2-2|TRBV29-1|-|-
CSVEDGRGTGELFF
TGCAGCGTTGAAGATGGTAGGGGCACCGGGGAGCTGTTTTTT
>TRBJ2-4|TRBV28|-|-
CASSPGSWNKNIQYF
TGTGCCAGCAGTCCCGGGAGTTGGAACAAAAACATTCAGTACTTC
>TRBJ2-1|TRBV20-1|-|-
CSAARLQRKLSSYNEQFF
TGCAGTGCTGCTAGGCTCCAGAGAAAACTAAGCTCCTACAATGAGCAGTTCTTC
>TRBJ2-1|TRBV7-6|many|TRBD2
CASSLLAGVGQFF
TGTGCCAGCAGCTTACTAGCGGGGGTGGGGCAGTTCTTC
>TRBJ2-5|TRBV23-1|few|TRBD1
CASSHQRDRSQETQYF
TGCGCCAGCAGTCATCAACGGGACAGGAGCCAAGAGACCCAGTACTTC
>TRBJ1-6|TRBV27|few|-
CASSLRSANSPLHF
TGTGCCAGCAGTTTGAGGTCGGCGAATTCACCCCTCCACTTT
>TRBJ1-5|TRBV6-2/TRBV6-3|-|-
CASSSAGGSDQPQHF
TGTGCCAGCAGTTCGGCCGGGGGAAGCGATCAGCCCCAGCATTTT
>TRBJ2-2|TRBV6-6|-|TRBD2
CASSRRLAGGELFF
TGTGCCAGCAGTCGCCGACTAGCGGGCGGGGAGCTGTTTTTT
>TRBJ2-1|TRBV20-1|once|TRBD2
CSARMRGSPYNEQFF
TGCAGTGCTAGAATGCGCGGGAGCCCCTACAATGAGCAGTTCTTC
>TRBJ2-2|TRBV7-3|-|-
CASSLGYTGELFF
TGTGCCAGCAGCTTAGGGTACACCGGGGAGCTGTTTTTT
>TRBJ1-2|TRBV4-1|few|-
CASSQEGGGRMYGYTF
TGCGCCAGCAGCCAAGAGGGTGGGGGGCGGATGTATGGCTACACCTTC
>TRBJ1-4|TRBV7-6|few|-
CASSLVSQLREKLFF
TGTGCCAGCAGCTTAGTATCTCAGTTGCGTGAAAAACTGTTTTTT
>TRBJ2-1|TRBV6-6|-|-
CASGVSYNEQFF
TGTGCCAGCGGGGTCTCCTACAATGAGCAGTTCTTC
>TRBJ1-1|TRBV7-9|-|TRBD1
CASSFEGALAEAFF
TGTGCCAGCAGCTTTGAGGGGGCGCTGGCTGAAGCTTTCTTT
>TRBJ2-7|TRBV7-2|-|TRBD2
CASSLRTSDPYEQYF
TGTGCCAGCAGCTTACGGACTAGCGACCCCTACGAGCAGTACTTC
>TRBJ2-1|TRBV29-1|few|TRBD2
CSVGLAGHYNEQFF
TGCAGCGTTGGACTAGCGGGACATTACAATGAGCAGTTCTTC
>TRBJ1-1|TRBV6-2/TRBV6-3|many|-
CASSYSHPGVNTEAFF
TGTGCCAGCAGTTACTCCCACCCAGGGGTGAACACTGAAGCTTTCTTT
>TRBJ2-1|TRBV7-2|many|TRBD2
CASSLSSGDYNEQFF
TGTGCCAGCAGCTTATCTAGCGGGGACTACAATGAGCAGTTCTTC
>TRBJ1-1|TRBV12-3/TRBV12-4|-|-
CASRPQAPQAEAFF
TGTGCCAGCAGACCACAAGCACCCCAGGCTGAAGCTTTCTTT